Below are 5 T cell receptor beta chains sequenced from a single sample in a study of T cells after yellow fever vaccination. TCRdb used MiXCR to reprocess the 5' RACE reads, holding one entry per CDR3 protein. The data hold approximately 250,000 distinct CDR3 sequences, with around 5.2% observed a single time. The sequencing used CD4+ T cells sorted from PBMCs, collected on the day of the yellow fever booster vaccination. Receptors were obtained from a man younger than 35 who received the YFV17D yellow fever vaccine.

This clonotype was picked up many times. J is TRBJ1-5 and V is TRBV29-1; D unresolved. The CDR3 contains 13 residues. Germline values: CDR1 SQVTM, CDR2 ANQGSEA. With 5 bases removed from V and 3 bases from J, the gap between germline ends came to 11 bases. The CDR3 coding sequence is TGCAGCGTTTCCGCCAGGCCCAATCAGCCCCAGCATTTT. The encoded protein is CSVSARPNQPQHF.

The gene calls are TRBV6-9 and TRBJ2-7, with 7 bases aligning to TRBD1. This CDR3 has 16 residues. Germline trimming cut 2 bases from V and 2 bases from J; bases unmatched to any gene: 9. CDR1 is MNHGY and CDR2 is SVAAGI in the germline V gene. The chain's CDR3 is CASSYRLRDSAYEQYF. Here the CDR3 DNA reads TGTGCCAGCAGTTATCGCCTCCGGGACAGTGCCTACGAGCAGTACTTC.

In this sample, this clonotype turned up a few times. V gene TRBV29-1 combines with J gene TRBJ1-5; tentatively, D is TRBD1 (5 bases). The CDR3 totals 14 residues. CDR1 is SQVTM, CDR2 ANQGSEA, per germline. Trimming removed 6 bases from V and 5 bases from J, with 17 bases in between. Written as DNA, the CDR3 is TGCAGCGTCTCCCTGGGGCAGATGGATCAGCCCCAGCATTTT. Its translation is CSVSLGQMDQPQHF.

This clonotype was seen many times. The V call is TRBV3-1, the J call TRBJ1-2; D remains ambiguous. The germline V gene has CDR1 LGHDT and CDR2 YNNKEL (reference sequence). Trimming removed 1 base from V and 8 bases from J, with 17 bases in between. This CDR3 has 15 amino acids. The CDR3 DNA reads TGTGCCAGCAGCCAAGCTAACGGCGGCGGAGGGGGCTACACCTTC. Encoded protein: CASSQANGGGGGYTF.

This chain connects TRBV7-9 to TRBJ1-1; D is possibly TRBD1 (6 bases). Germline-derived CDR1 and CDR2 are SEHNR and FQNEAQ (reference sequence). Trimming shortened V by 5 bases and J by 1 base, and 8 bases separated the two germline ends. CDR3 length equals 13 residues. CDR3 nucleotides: TGTGCCAGCAGCGGACAGAAGAACACTGAAGCTTTCTTT. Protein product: CASSGQKNTEAFF.